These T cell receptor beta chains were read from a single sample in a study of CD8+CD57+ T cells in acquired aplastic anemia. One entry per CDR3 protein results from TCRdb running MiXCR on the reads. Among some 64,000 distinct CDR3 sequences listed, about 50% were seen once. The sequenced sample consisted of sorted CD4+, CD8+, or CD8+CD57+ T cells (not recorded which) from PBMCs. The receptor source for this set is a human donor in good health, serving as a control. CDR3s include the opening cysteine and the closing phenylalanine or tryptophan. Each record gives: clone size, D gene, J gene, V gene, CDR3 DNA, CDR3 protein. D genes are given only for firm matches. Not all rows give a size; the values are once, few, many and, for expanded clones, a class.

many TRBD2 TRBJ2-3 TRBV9 TGTGCCAGCAGCGTCGCAGATTTGACTAGCGGGAGCACAGATACGCAGTATTTT CASSVADLTSGSTDTQYF
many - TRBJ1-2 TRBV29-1 TGCAGCGTTGTGAGGGGGAATGGCTACACCTTC CSVVRGNGYTF
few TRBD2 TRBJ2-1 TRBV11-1 TGTGCCAGCAGCCGACTAGCGGGAGGTGTATACAATGAGCAGTTCTTC CASSRLAGGVYNEQFF
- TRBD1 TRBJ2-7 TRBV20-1 TGCAGTGCCGACACCGGGACAGCGGAGGTGGGAGAGCAGTACTTC CSADTGTAEVGEQYF
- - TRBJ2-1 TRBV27 TGTGCCAGCGAGGCCCCGGGCTACAATGAGCAGTTCTTC CASEAPGYNEQFF
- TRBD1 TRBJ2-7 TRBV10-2 TGCGCCAGTCGGCAGGGACAGGGGGTGTACGAGCAGTACTTC CASRQGQGVYEQYF
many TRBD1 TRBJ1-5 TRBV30 TGTGCCTGGGGGAAGACAGGGGTCAATCAGCCCCAGCATTTT CAWGKTGVNQPQHF
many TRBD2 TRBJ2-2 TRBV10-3 TGTGCCATCACCTTCACGGGAGGGTTTAACACCGGGGAGCTGTTTTTT CAITFTGGFNTGELFF
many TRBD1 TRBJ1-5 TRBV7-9 TGTGCCAGCAGCTTACAGGGGGTAGAGCCCCAGCATTTT CASSLQGVEPQHF
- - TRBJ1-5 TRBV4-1 TGCGTCAGCAGCCAAAATTTATTCGGGTTTAGGGGCAATCAGCCCCAGCATTTT CVSSQNLFGFRGNQPQHF
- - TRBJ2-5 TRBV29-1 TGCAGCGTTGGTCTGGGAGGAGAGACCCAGTACTTC CSVGLGGETQYF
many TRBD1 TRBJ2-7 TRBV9 TGTGCCAGCAGCGCGGTACTCGGGACAGGGCACGAGCAGTACTTC CASSAVLGTGHEQYF